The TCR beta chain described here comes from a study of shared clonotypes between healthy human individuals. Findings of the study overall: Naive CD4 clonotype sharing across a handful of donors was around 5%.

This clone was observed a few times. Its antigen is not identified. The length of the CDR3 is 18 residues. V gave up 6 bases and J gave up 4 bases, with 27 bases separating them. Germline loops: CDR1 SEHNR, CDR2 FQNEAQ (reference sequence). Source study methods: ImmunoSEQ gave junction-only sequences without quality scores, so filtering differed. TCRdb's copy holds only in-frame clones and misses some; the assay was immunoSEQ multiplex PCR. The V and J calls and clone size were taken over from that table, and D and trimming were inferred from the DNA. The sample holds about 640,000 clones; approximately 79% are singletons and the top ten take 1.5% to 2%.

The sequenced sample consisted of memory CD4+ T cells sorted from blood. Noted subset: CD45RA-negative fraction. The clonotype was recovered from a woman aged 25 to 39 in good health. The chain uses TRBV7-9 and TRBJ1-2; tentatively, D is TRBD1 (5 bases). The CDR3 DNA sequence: TGTGCCAGCAGGTCAGAAAGGTGGGGGGAAAAGGTCGGCTATGGCTACACCTTC. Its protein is CASRSERWGEKVGYGYTF.